Shown below are 18 T cell receptor beta chains from a single sample sequenced in a study of siplizumab effects on memory and regulatory T cells. Libraries were prepared by immunoSEQ multiplex PCR; TCRdb keeps only in-frame clonotypes and omits some of them. In the table there are about 48,000 clones, more than 75% of which are singletons. The sequenced material came from naive CD8+ T cells sorted from blood. All receptors derive from a human donor in good health.

Only a few counts were recorded for this clone. The J gene is TRBJ1-2, the V gene TRBV4-2; D uncertain. There are 17 residues in the CDR3. V was shortened by 0 bases and J by 6 bases, with 20 bases between the two germline ends. Per the germline V gene, CDR1 is LGHNA and CDR2 is YNFKEQ. CDR3 nucleotides: TGTGCCAGCAGCCAAGATAACACATGGATCTCAAGGCATGGCTACACCTTC. Its translation: CASSQDNTWISRHGYTF.

CDR3 DNA: TGTGCCAGTAGTTTAGGACAGATGAACACTGAAGCTTTCTTT. Amino acids: CASSLGQMNTEAFF. The V and J genes are TRBV19 and TRBJ1-1; TRBD1 is a possible D gene (6 bases). The CDR3 loop spans 14 amino acids. Germline V lookup: CDR1 LNHDA, CDR2 SQIVND (reference sequence). V lost 5 bases and J lost 0, with 10 bases in between.

V and J are TRBV10-2 and TRBJ2-1; D is unclear. The germline V and J ends were trimmed by 4 bases and 9 bases, with 10 bases remaining between them. CDR3 size: 12 residues. The V gene's germline CDR1 is WSHSY and CDR2 SAAADI. CDR3 in DNA: TGCGCCAGCAGTGCATCCTCGGGTGAGCAGTTCTTC. Encoded protein: CASSASSGEQFF.

The chain uses TRBV19 and TRBJ2-1, with D possibly TRBD2 on 6 matching bases. This CDR3 has 15 residues. The V gene lost 2 bases and the J gene lost 9 bases, with 17 bases spanning the gap. Germline V gene sequence: CDR1 LNHDA, CDR2 SQIVND (reference sequence). The DNA of the CDR3 is TGTGCCAGTAGTATATTTGGGACTCTAAACTCTGAGCAGTTCTTC. It is translated as CASSIFGTLNSEQFF.

This sequence joins TRBV5-5 and TRBJ1-2, with 7 bases fitting TRBD1. V dropped 2 bases and J dropped 3; count of bases not matched to a gene: 13. This CDR3 comprises 17 residues. Germline CDR1 reads SGHKS; CDR2 reads YYEKEE (reference sequence). The CDR3 DNA follows: TGTGCCAGCAGCTTAACAGGGGCGTCTTCCGGACACTATGGCTACACCTTC. Translating gives CASSLTGASSGHYGYTF.

In its sample, this clone was seen a few times. This sequence joins TRBV2 and TRBJ2-7; no clear D gene. The V gene's germline CDR1 is SNHLY and CDR2 FYNNEI. The germline V and J ends were trimmed by 3 bases and 6 bases, with 9 bases remaining between them. The CDR3 runs to 12 residues. The CDR3 loop reads CASSDSILEQYF. The DNA of the CDR3 is TGTGCCAGCAGTGACTCCATCCTCGAGCAGTACTTC. The full variable domain, its missing parts supplied by reference TRBV2 and TRBJ2-7, is EPEVTQTPSHQVTQMGQEVILRCVPISNHLYFYWYRQILGQKVEFLVSFYNNEISEKSEIFDDQFSVERPDGSNFTLKIRSTKLEDSAMYFCASSDSILEQYFGPGTRLTVT.

The chain has TRBV29-1 and TRBJ2-7; 7 positions agree with TRBD1. J lost 6 bases, V lost 6 bases, and 11 bases had no gene match. Germline V gives CDR1 SQVTM, CDR2 ANQGSEA. The length of the CDR3 is 13 residues. CDR3 DNA: TGCAGCGTCAGCGAGCAGGGGGTAATCGAGCAGTACTTC. It is translated as CSVSEQGVIEQYF.

This clone was recorded a few times. This chain uses TRBV29-1 with TRBJ1-2, with D tentatively TRBD1 (6 bases). CDR3 length equals 12 residues. Trimming removed 4 bases from V and 8 bases from J, with 14 bases in between. CDR1 and CDR2 (germline): SQVTM, ANQGSEA. The CDR3 nucleotides are TGCAGCGTTGCCGGGCAGGGGATAGGCTACACCTTC. Protein product: CSVAGQGIGYTF.

The chain recombines TRBV19 with TRBJ1-6, with no clear D. This CDR3 spans 12 amino acids. Germline CDR1 reads LNHDA; CDR2 reads SQIVND (reference sequence). V gave up 3 bases and J gave up 11 bases, with 8 bases separating them. The CDR3 DNA sequence: TGTGCCAGTAGTATTGGGAGTACACCCCTCCACTTT. Translating gives CASSIGSTPLHF.

This sequence joins TRBV7-6 and TRBJ2-7, with 9 nucleotides matching TRBD1. CDR1 is SGHVS and CDR2 is FNYEAQ in the germline V gene. V gave up 5 bases and J gave up 6 bases; unmatched junction bases: 8. The CDR3 contains 14 residues. In DNA, the CDR3 is TGTGCCAGCAGCCTGGACAGGGGAATGGGCGAGCAGTACTTC. This sequence encodes CASSLDRGMGEQYF.

V gene TRBV4-1 combines with J gene TRBJ2-3, with 9 nucleotides matching TRBD2. This CDR3 has 15 residues. Germline CDR1 reads MGHRA; CDR2 reads YSYEKL. V was clipped by 5 bases and J by 2 bases; unmatched bases: 5. CDR3 DNA sequence: TGCGCCAGCAGCACACTAGCGGGCAACACAGATACGCAGTATTTT. The encoded protein is CASSTLAGNTDTQYF.

The chain couples TRBV30 to TRBJ2-2; no definite D call. This CDR3 region has 14 residues. V lost 0 bases to trimming and J lost 0 bases, with 5 bases between them. In germline, CDR1 is GTSNPN, CDR2 SVGIG (reference sequence). The CDR3, as DNA: TGTGCCTGGAGTGTACAAGCGAACACCGGGGAGCTGTTTTTT. As protein: CAWSVQANTGELFF.

The chain couples TRBV4-1 to TRBJ2-7; D gene unclear. In germline, CDR1 is MGHRA, CDR2 YSYEKL. V dropped 4 bases and J dropped 2 bases, with 9 bases sitting between them. The CDR3 spans 13 residues. The CDR3 DNA sequence: TGCGCCAGCAGCCCCTCAAGCACCTACGAGCAGTACTTC. Translation gives CASSPSSTYEQYF.

As DNA, the CDR3 is TGTGCCAGCAGACCCGGACAGGGCCATGAGCAGTTCTTC. It codes for CASRPGQGHEQFF. The chain couples TRBV5-4 to TRBJ2-1; 8 bases match TRBD1. The CDR3 consists of 13 residues. Germline lookup yields CDR1 SGHNT and CDR2 YYREEE (reference sequence). V trimming: 5 bases; J trimming: 8 bases; junction bases outside the gene matches: 6.

The rearrangement links TRBV5-1 to TRBJ2-7, with a weak D call TRBD1 (6 bases). This CDR3 is built from 14 residues. Germline loops: CDR1 SGHRS, CDR2 YFSETQ. The V gene lost 3 bases and the J gene lost 6 bases, with 16 bases spanning the gap. CDR3 sequence: CASSWPGQGGEQYF. For the CDR3, the DNA is TGCGCCAGCAGCTGGCCGGGACAAGGGGGCGAGCAGTACTTC.

V and J are TRBV14 and TRBJ2-7; either TRBD1 or TRBD2 may fit D (5 bases each). Germline V CDR1 and CDR2: SGHDN, FVKESK. Trimming took 0 bases from V and 0 from J, leaving 9 bases between them. The CDR3 has 15 residues. This CDR3 is CASSQDRGRSYEQYF. The CDR3 DNA is TGTGCCAGCAGCCAAGATAGGGGACGCTCCTACGAGCAGTACTTC. The full variable domain, in which reference TRBV14 and TRBJ2-7 provide the parts outside the CDR3, is EAGVTQFPSHSVIEKGQTVTLRCDPISGHDNLYWYRRVMGKEIKFLLHFVKESKQDESGMPNNRFLAERTGGTYSTLKVQPAELEDSGVYFCASSQDRGRSYEQYFGPGTRLTVT.

The V gene is TRBV6-6, the J gene TRBJ2-2; D gene ambiguous. The CDR3 has 12 amino acids. The V end lost 2 bases, the J end lost 5 bases, and 3 bases lay between the germline ends. In germline, CDR1 is MNHNY, CDR2 SVGAGI (reference sequence). CDR3 sequence: CASSYGTGELFF. DNA of the CDR3: TGTGCCAGCAGTTACGGGACCGGGGAGCTGTTTTTT.

The V gene is TRBV7-9, the J gene TRBJ1-2; tentative D call: TRBD1 (6 bases). Germline V gives CDR1 SEHNR, CDR2 FQNEAQ (reference sequence). With 1 base removed from V and 5 bases from J, the gap between germline ends came to 20 bases. The CDR3 length is 17 residues. The CDR3, as DNA: TGTGCCAGCAGCTTAGGGGACATCCCTTTCGCCCCGTATGGCTACACCTTC. As protein: CASSLGDIPFAPYGYTF.